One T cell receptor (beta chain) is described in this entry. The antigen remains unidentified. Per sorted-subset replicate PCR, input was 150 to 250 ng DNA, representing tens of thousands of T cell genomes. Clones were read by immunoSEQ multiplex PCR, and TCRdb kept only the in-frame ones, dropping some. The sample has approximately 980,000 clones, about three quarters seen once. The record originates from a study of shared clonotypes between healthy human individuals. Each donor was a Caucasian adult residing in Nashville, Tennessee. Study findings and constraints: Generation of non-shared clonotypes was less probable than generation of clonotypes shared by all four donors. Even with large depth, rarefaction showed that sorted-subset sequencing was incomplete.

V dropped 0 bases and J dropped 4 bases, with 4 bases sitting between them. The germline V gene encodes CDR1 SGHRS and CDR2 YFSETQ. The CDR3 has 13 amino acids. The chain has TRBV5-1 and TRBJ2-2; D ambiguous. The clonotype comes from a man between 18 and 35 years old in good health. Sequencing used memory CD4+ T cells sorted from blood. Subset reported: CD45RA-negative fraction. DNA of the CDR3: TGCGCCAGCAGCTTGGAGCGCACCGGGGAGCTGTTTTTT. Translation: CASSLERTGELFF.